A selection of T cell receptor beta chains follows, all from one sample in a study of cytomegalovirus exposure and HLA in healthy donors. Only in-frame clones appear in the TCRdb table, and some are missing; sequencing was by immunoSEQ multiplex PCR. The table shows 190,000 or so clones, with more than 80% occurring only once. Sequenced sample: PBMCs. These receptors came from a boy aged 5-17 years in good health and CMV-seronegative. Both conserved end residues are part of each CDR3. The order of the fields is clone size, V gene, J gene, D gene, CDR3 DNA, CDR3 protein. D genes are given only for firm matches. Only part of the rows carry a size: once, few, many, or a class if the clone is expanded.

clone_size: -; v_call: TRBV28; j_call: TRBJ1-1; d_call: -; cdr3_nt: TGTGCCAGCAGTTATTACCTTGACAGCTCCAGAGGTTGGAACACTGAAGCTTTCTTT; cdr3_aa: CASSYYLDSSRGWNTEAFF
clone_size: -; v_call: TRBV29-1; j_call: TRBJ2-7; d_call: -; cdr3_nt: TGCAGCGTCAGCCCCCAGGGATACGAGCAGTACTTC; cdr3_aa: CSVSPQGYEQYF
clone_size: -; v_call: TRBV7-9; j_call: TRBJ1-1; d_call: -; cdr3_nt: TGTGCCAGCAGCCCAGCAGGGGTCCGGATGAACACTGAAGCTTTCTTT; cdr3_aa: CASSPAGVRMNTEAFF
clone_size: -; v_call: TRBV9; j_call: TRBJ1-1; d_call: -; cdr3_nt: TGTGCCAGCAGCGGGAGGGATTCGGGCACTGAAGCTTTCTTT; cdr3_aa: CASSGRDSGTEAFF
clone_size: -; v_call: TRBV2; j_call: TRBJ1-3; d_call: -; cdr3_nt: TGTGCCAGCAGTGAGATGGTCTCTGAGAACACCATATATTTT; cdr3_aa: CASSEMVSENTIYF
clone_size: -; v_call: TRBV5-1; j_call: TRBJ2-5; d_call: TRBD1; cdr3_nt: TGCGCCAGCAGCTTGGAGGGGACAGGGCACCCAACTCAAGAGACCCAGTACTTC; cdr3_aa: CASSLEGTGHPTQETQYF
clone_size: -; v_call: TRBV6-5; j_call: TRBJ2-7; d_call: TRBD1; cdr3_nt: TGTGCCAGCAGTTACCTTCGACAGGGTAGTAGCGAGCAGTACTTC; cdr3_aa: CASSYLRQGSSEQYF
clone_size: -; v_call: TRBV2; j_call: TRBJ1-2; d_call: TRBD1; cdr3_nt: TGTGCCACCCTGGGACTGACAGGGAAGGGCGGCTACACCTTC; cdr3_aa: CATLGLTGKGGYTF
clone_size: -; v_call: TRBV18; j_call: TRBJ2-3; d_call: TRBD2; cdr3_nt: TGTGCCAGCTCACCATTACAAGCGGGGATTAGCACAGATACGCAGTATTTT; cdr3_aa: CASSPLQAGISTDTQYF
clone_size: -; v_call: TRBV19; j_call: TRBJ2-7; d_call: TRBD2; cdr3_nt: TGTGCCAGTAGTTTTGGGAGCGGGGCCTCCTACGAGCAGTACTTC; cdr3_aa: CASSFGSGASYEQYF
clone_size: -; v_call: TRBV27; j_call: TRBJ1-1; d_call: TRBD1; cdr3_nt: TGTGCCAGCAGTACCACAGGGGGCACTGAAGCTTTCTTT; cdr3_aa: CASSTTGGTEAFF
clone_size: -; v_call: TRBV5-1; j_call: TRBJ2-1; d_call: TRBD2; cdr3_nt: TGCGCCAGCAGCTGGCCTCCCCGGACTAGCAGGGGCGAGCAGTTCTTC; cdr3_aa: CASSWPPRTSRGEQFF
clone_size: few; v_call: TRBV9; j_call: TRBJ1-4; d_call: TRBD1; cdr3_nt: TGTGCCAGCAGCTCGGGGACAGTCGAAAAACTGTTTTTT; cdr3_aa: CASSSGTVEKLFF
clone_size: -; v_call: TRBV19; j_call: TRBJ1-1; d_call: TRBD1; cdr3_nt: TGTGCCAGTAGTATAGTACAAGGCAGGGGGCTTTACACTGAAGCTTTCTTT; cdr3_aa: CASSIVQGRGLYTEAFF
clone_size: once; v_call: TRBV11-1; j_call: TRBJ2-1; d_call: TRBD2; cdr3_nt: TGTGCCAGCAGCTTTTTAGCGGGGCACTCCTACAATGAGCAGTTCTTC; cdr3_aa: CASSFLAGHSYNEQFF
clone_size: once; v_call: TRBV5-4; j_call: TRBJ1-2; d_call: -; cdr3_nt: TGTGCCAGCAGCTTATCAGGGGAAGGCTACACCTTC; cdr3_aa: CASSLSGEGYTF
clone_size: -; v_call: TRBV6-4; j_call: TRBJ1-5; d_call: -; cdr3_nt: TGTGCCAGCACCCGACACCGCAATCAGCCCCAGCATTTT; cdr3_aa: CASTRHRNQPQHF
clone_size: -; v_call: TRBV6-1; j_call: TRBJ1-5; d_call: -; cdr3_nt: TGTGCCAGCAGTGACCCTAAGGTACGCCTAGGCAATCAGCCCCAGCATTTT; cdr3_aa: CASSDPKVRLGNQPQHF
clone_size: -; v_call: TRBV30; j_call: TRBJ2-1; d_call: -; cdr3_nt: TGTGCCTGGAGTCTCTCCTACAATGAGCAGTTCTTC; cdr3_aa: CAWSLSYNEQFF
clone_size: -; v_call: TRBV9; j_call: TRBJ2-3; d_call: -; cdr3_nt: TGTGCCAGCAGCCAGGGGAGGGACTCCTCTAGCACAGATACGCAGTATTTT; cdr3_aa: CASSQGRDSSSTDTQYF
clone_size: -; v_call: TRBV5-1; j_call: TRBJ2-3; d_call: TRBD2; cdr3_nt: TGCGCCAGCAGCCCAGTAGGACTAGCGGGACGTAGCACAGATACGCAGTATTTT; cdr3_aa: CASSPVGLAGRSTDTQYF
clone_size: -; v_call: TRBV16; j_call: TRBJ2-6; d_call: -; cdr3_nt: TGTGCCAGCAGCCCCGATAGATTTGGCTCTGGGGCCAACGTCCTGACTTTC; cdr3_aa: CASSPDRFGSGANVLTF
clone_size: once; v_call: TRBV30; j_call: TRBJ2-5; d_call: TRBD1; cdr3_nt: TGTGCCCTTGACAGGGGAATTCAAGAGACCCAGTACTTC; cdr3_aa: CALDRGIQETQYF
clone_size: once; v_call: TRBV5-8; j_call: TRBJ1-1; d_call: TRBD1; cdr3_nt: TGTGCCAGCAGGACAGGGGTCTACATGAACACTGAAGCTTTCTTT; cdr3_aa: CASRTGVYMNTEAFF
clone_size: -; v_call: TRBV15; j_call: TRBJ2-5; d_call: TRBD2; cdr3_nt: TGTGCCACCAGCAGAGATATTCGCAGGACTAGCGGGGGGATCGAGACCCAGTACTTC; cdr3_aa: CATSRDIRRTSGGIETQYF
clone_size: -; v_call: TRBV20-1; j_call: TRBJ1-1; d_call: TRBD1; cdr3_nt: TGCAGTGCCAGGGGGGTCCTTGAAGCTTTCTTT; cdr3_aa: CSARGVLEAFF
clone_size: -; v_call: TRBV9; j_call: TRBJ1-3; d_call: TRBD1; cdr3_nt: TGTGCCAGCAGCCCAATTACAGGGGGCTTATCTGGAAACACCATATATTTT; cdr3_aa: CASSPITGGLSGNTIYF
clone_size: -; v_call: TRBV19; j_call: TRBJ2-5; d_call: TRBD1; cdr3_nt: TGTGCCAGTAGTACGACAGGGGCAGAGACCCAGTACTTC; cdr3_aa: CASSTTGAETQYF
clone_size: -; v_call: TRBV25-1; j_call: TRBJ1-2; d_call: -; cdr3_nt: TGTGCCAGCAGTGAACGCAGGGCGGGATATGGCTACACCTTC; cdr3_aa: CASSERRAGYGYTF
clone_size: -; v_call: TRBV19; j_call: TRBJ1-5; d_call: -; cdr3_nt: TGTGCCAGTAGGGCCCTCATGGGGGGGAATCAGCCCCAGCATTTT; cdr3_aa: CASRALMGGNQPQHF
clone_size: few; v_call: TRBV6-5; j_call: TRBJ1-1; d_call: -; cdr3_nt: TGTGCCAGCAGCACTACAGGTGCCAACACTGAAGCTTTCTTT; cdr3_aa: CASSTTGANTEAFF
clone_size: -; v_call: TRBV11-1; j_call: TRBJ1-1; d_call: TRBD1; cdr3_nt: TGTGCCAGCAGCTCGGGGGACAGTTACATGAACACTGAAGCTTTCTTT; cdr3_aa: CASSSGDSYMNTEAFF